The 15 T cell receptor beta chains below all came from one sample that was sequenced in a study of OX40 agonist ivuxolimab in advanced cancers. Profiling relied on immunoSEQ multiplex PCR, and the TCRdb table lists in-frame clones only, not all of them. The sample contains roughly 70,000 clones, 86% of which appear only once. The sequences come from CD4+ or CD8+ T cells sorted from blood, collected in a trial of the OX40 agonist ivuxolimab. All receptors come from an adult with an advanced solid tumor such as melanoma, head and neck, liver or kidney cancer.

This chain connects TRBV19 to TRBJ1-4; the match to TRBD1 covers 7 bases. CDR3 length equals 13 residues. The J segment lost 8 bases and the V segment lost 7 bases, leaving 7 bases of the junction unmatched. Germline CDR1 is LNHDA and CDR2 is SQIVND (reference sequence). The CDR3 bases are TGTGCCAGTAAAGGGACAGCGGGCGAAAAACTGTTTTTT. Its translation: CASKGTAGEKLFF.

The chain carries TRBV7-2 and TRBJ2-5; TRBD2 aligns across 7 bases. Germline CDR1 reads SGHTA; CDR2 reads FQGNSA. CDR3 length: 15 amino acids. Unmatched junction bases numbered 4, after V lost 2 bases and J lost 1 base. The CDR3 coding sequence is TGTGCCAGCAGCTTACGTTGGGGGGGCCAAGAGACCCAGTACTTC. Translating it yields CASSLRWGGQETQYF.

This CDR3 reads CASSLQGGDEQYF. The DNA for the CDR3 is TGTGCCAGCAGCCTACAGGGTGGGGACGAGCAGTACTTC. The chain carries TRBV18 and TRBJ2-7; D possibly corresponds to TRBD1 (6 bases). V lost 8 bases, J lost 5 bases, and 16 bases lay in between. The CDR3 loop spans 13 amino acids. Germline V CDR1 and CDR2: KGHSH, LQKENI.

The chain employs TRBV5-5 and TRBJ1-5; D call uncertain. The V and J ends lost 0 bases and 9 bases respectively, with 13 bases between them. The CDR3 covers 14 residues. In germline, CDR1 is SGHKS, CDR2 YYEKEE (reference sequence). CDR3 nucleotide sequence: TGTGCCAGCAGCTTGGACCTAGGGCGTGGGCCCCAGCATTTT. This codes for CASSLDLGRGPQHF.

This clone was recorded a few times. The rearrangement uses TRBV7-2 and TRBJ1-5, with D perhaps matching TRBD1 (6 bases). The CDR3 spans 13 residues. V lost 5 bases, J lost 4 bases, and 9 bases lay in between. CDR1 and CDR2 from the germline V gene are SGHTA and FQGNSA. The CDR3 sequence is CASSTQGNQPQHF. The CDR3 nucleotides read TGTGCCAGCAGCACGCAGGGGAATCAGCCCCAGCATTTT.

Notes on this clone: Compared with germline, one end of the junction differs, possibly owing to a read error. The genes are TRBV6-6 and TRBJ1-5; 9 positions match TRBD1. Germline CDR1 MNHNY, CDR2 SVGAGI (reference sequence). The CDR3 consists of 13 residues. CDR3 region: CASSPESGTGFYF. CDR3 nucleotides: TGTGCCAGCAGCCCCGAATCCGGGACAGGGTTTTATTTT.

This clone has only a few counts. This chain links TRBV19 with TRBJ2-2, with a possible D match to TRBD1 (6 bases). V was trimmed by 6 bases and J by 0 bases, leaving 11 bases between them. Germline V gene sequence: CDR1 LNHDA, CDR2 SQIVND (reference sequence). The CDR3 totals 15 residues. The CDR3 region is CASSIQGTNTGELFF. The CDR3 nucleotides are TGTGCCAGTAGCATACAGGGAACGAACACCGGGGAGCTGTTTTTT.

The V call is TRBV4-3, the J call TRBJ1-2; D is possibly TRBD1 (6 bases). CDR1 is LGHNA and CDR2 is YSLEER in the germline V gene. CDR3 length: 16 amino acids. V shed 0 bases and J shed 3 bases, with 14 bases lying between them. The CDR3: CASSQDKQGRDYGYTF. CDR3 DNA sequence: TGCGCCAGCAGCCAAGATAAGCAGGGGCGAGACTATGGCTACACCTTC.

This clone has more than one count but fewer than ten. The chain uses TRBV2 and TRBJ1-1, with 7 bases lining up with TRBD1. Germline V lookup: CDR1 SNHLY, CDR2 FYNNEI. CDR3 length: 15 amino acids. The V segment lost 10 bases and the J segment 2 bases; nucleotides outside the gene matches: 13. CDR3: CAISDRAQRNTEAFF. CDR3 nucleotides: TGTGCCATCTCTGACAGGGCGCAGAGAAACACTGAAGCTTTCTTT.

J is TRBJ1-3 and V is TRBV20-1; D is unclear. Trimming pared 3 bases from V and 9 bases from J, leaving 9 bases between. Germline V CDR1 and CDR2: DFQATT, SNEGSKA (reference sequence). There are 11 residues in the CDR3. CDR3 bases: TGCAGTGCTAGTTTTTCGGGCACCATATATTTT. This codes for CSASFSGTIYF.

V usage is TRBV14 and J usage is TRBJ1-2; no definite D call. There are 13 residues in the CDR3. Germline assignment: CDR1 SGHDN and CDR2 FVKESK. V dropped 4 bases and J dropped 2 bases, with 8 bases sitting between them. The CDR3 loop reads CASSPTQNYGYTF. CDR3 DNA: TGTGCCAGCAGCCCAACACAGAACTATGGCTACACCTTC. Supplemented by reference TRBV14 and TRBJ1-2, the full variable domain reads EAGVTQFPSHSVIEKGQTVTLRCDPISGHDNLYWYRRVMGKEIKFLLHFVKESKQDESGMPNNRFLAERTGGTYSTLKVQPAELEDSGVYFCASSPTQNYGYTFGSGTRLTVV.

This clone was seen once. The chain employs TRBV18 and TRBJ2-5; D ambiguous. Germline V CDR1 and CDR2: KGHSH, LQKENI. The ends were cut back, 0 bases at V and 5 bases at J, with 10 bases in the middle. This CDR3 has 14 residues. The CDR3 protein is CASSPPSAMETQYF. In nucleotides, the CDR3 is TGTGCCAGCTCACCACCTTCCGCAATGGAGACCCAGTACTTC. The full variable domain, its missing parts supplied by reference TRBV18 and TRBJ2-5, is NAGVMQNPRHLVRRRGQEARLRCSPMKGHSHVYWYRQLPEEGLKFMVYLQKENIIDESGMPKERFSAEFPKEGPSILRIQQVVRGDSAAYFCASSPPSAMETQYFGPGTRLLVL.

The rearrangement joins TRBV11-2 to TRBJ2-2, with TRBD1 identical over 7 bases. The CDR3 contains 14 residues. The germline gives CDR1 SGHAT, CDR2 FQNNGV. V lost 9 bases and J lost 1; bases outside the gene matches: 5. CDR3 protein: CARTGTVNTGELFF. DNA of the CDR3: TGTGCCAGGACCGGGACAGTGAACACCGGGGAGCTGTTTTTT.

The gene calls are TRBV29-1 and TRBJ2-2; D gene unclear. The CDR3 sequence is 13 residues long. V shed 0 bases and J shed 2 bases, with 4 bases lying between them. Germline loops: CDR1 SQVTM, CDR2 ANQGSEA. CDR3 region: CSVEEFNTGELFF. DNA of the CDR3: TGCAGCGTTGAAGAGTTCAACACCGGGGAGCTGTTTTTT.

CDR3 amino acids: CAISESGGGAGNTIYF. The CDR3 region has the DNA TGTGCCATCAGTGAGTCTGGTGGGGGAGCTGGAAACACCATATATTTT. The chain employs TRBV10-3 and TRBJ1-3, with D possibly matching TRBD1 (5 bases). The CDR3 runs to 16 residues. Germline V gene sequence: CDR1 ENHRY, CDR2 SYGVKD. V gave up 0 bases and J gave up 2 bases, with 11 bases separating them.